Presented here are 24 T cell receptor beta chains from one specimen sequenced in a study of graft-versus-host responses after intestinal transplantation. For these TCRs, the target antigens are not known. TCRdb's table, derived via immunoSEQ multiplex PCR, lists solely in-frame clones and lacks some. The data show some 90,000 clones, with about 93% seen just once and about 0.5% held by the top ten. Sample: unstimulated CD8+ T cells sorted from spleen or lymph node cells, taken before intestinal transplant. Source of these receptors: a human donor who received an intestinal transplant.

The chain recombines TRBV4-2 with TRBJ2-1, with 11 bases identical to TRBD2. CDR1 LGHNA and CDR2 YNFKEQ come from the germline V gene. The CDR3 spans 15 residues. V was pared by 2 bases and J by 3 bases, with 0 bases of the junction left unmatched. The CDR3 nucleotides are TGTGCCAGCAGCCAAACTAGCGGGAGCTACAATGAGCAGTTCTTC. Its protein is CASSQTSGSYNEQFF.

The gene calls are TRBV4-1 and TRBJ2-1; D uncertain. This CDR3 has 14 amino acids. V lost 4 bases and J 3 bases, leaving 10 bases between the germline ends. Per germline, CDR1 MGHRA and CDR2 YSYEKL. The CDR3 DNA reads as TGCGCCAGCAGCCCTCTTGGGCTCTACAATGAGCAGTTCTTC. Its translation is CASSPLGLYNEQFF.

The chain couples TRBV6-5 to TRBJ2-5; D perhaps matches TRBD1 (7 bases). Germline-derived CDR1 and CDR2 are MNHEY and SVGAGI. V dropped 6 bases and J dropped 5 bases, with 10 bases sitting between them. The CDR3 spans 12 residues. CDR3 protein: CASSRGRETQYF. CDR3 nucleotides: TGTGCCAGCAGCAGGGGGAGGGAGACCCAGTACTTC.

This CDR3 is CASSPDSLLTYEQYF. Here the CDR3 DNA reads TGTGCCAGCAGTCCAGACAGCTTACTGACCTACGAGCAGTACTTC. V usage is TRBV6-1 and J usage is TRBJ2-7; D is perhaps TRBD1 (5 bases). Germline CDR1 and CDR2: MNHNS and SASEGT. V was cut by 5 bases and J by 2 bases, with 16 bases left in between. This CDR3 comprises 15 residues.

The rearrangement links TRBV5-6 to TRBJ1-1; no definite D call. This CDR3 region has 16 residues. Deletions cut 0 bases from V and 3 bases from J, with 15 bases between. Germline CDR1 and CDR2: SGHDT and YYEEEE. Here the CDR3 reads CASSLAGVGSHTEAFF. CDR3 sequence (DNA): TGTGCCAGCAGCTTGGCCGGTGTGGGCAGCCACACTGAAGCTTTCTTT.

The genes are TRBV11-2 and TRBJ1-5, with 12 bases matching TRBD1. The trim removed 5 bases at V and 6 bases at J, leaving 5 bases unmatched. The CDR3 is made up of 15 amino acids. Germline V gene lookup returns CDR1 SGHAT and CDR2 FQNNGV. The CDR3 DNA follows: TGTGCCAGCAGCGAGGGACAGGGGGCATTTCAGCCCCAGCATTTT. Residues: CASSEGQGAFQPQHF.

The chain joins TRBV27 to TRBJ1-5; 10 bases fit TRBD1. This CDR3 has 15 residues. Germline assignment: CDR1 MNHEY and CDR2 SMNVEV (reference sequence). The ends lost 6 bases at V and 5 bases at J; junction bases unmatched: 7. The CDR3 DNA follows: TGTGCCAGCAGGGCGACAGGGGGCGCCCATCAGCCCCAGCATTTT. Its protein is CASRATGGAHQPQHF.

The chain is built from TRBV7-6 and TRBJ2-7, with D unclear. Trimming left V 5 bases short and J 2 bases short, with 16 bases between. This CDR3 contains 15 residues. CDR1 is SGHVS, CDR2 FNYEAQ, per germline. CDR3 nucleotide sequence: TGTGCCAGCAGCCCAGACCCTGGCGGTACCTACGAGCAGTACTTC. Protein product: CASSPDPGGTYEQYF.

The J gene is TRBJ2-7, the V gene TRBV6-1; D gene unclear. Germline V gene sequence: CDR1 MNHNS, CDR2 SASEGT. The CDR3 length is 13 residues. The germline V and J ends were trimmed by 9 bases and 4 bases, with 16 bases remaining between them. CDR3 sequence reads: CASREPGAYEQYF. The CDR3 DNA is TGTGCCAGTCGAGAACCGGGTGCTTACGAGCAGTACTTC.

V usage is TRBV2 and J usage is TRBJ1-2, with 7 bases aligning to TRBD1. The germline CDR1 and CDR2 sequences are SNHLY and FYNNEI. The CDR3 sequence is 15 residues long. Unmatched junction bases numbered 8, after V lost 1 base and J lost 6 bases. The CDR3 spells CASSEEHRGMDGYTF. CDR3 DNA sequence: TGTGCCAGCAGTGAAGAGCACAGGGGTATGGATGGCTACACCTTC.

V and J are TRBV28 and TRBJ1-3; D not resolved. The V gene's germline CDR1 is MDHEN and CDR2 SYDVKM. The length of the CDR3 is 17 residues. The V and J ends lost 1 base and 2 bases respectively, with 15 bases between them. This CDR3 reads CASSLFPGSVAGNTIYF. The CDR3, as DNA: TGTGCCAGCAGTTTATTCCCGGGTAGCGTTGCTGGAAACACCATATATTTT.

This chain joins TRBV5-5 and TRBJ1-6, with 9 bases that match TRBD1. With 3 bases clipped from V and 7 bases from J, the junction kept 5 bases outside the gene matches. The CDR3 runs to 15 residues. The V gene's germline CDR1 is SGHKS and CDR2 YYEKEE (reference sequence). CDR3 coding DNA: TGTGCCAGCAGCTCGGGGGACAGGGAGAATTCACCCCTCCACTTT. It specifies CASSSGDRENSPLHF.

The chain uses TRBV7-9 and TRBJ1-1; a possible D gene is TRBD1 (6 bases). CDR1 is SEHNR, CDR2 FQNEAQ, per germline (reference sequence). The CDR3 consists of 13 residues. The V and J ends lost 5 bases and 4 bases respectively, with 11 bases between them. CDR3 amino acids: CASSQQGPTEAFF. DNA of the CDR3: TGTGCCAGCAGCCAACAGGGTCCCACTGAAGCTTTCTTT.

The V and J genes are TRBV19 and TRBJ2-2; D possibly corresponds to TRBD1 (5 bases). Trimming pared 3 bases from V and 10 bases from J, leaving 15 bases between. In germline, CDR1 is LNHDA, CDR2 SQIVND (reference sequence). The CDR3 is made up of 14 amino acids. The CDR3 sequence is CASSMKGQGEELFF. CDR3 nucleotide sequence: TGTGCCAGTAGTATGAAAGGGCAGGGCGAGGAGCTGTTTTTT.

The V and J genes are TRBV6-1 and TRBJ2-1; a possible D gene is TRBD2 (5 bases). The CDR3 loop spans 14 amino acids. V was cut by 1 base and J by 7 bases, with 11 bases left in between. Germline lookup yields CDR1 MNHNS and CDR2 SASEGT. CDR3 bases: TGTGCCAGCAGTGAAGATTGGACTCTGAATGAGCAGTTCTTC. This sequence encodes CASSEDWTLNEQFF.

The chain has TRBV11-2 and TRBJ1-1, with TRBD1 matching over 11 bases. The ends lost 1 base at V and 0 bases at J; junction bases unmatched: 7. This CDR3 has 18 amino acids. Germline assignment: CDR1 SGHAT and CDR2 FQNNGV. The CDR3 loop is CASSLGTGGFHMNTEAFF. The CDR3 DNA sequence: TGTGCCAGCAGCTTAGGGACAGGGGGCTTCCACATGAACACTGAAGCTTTCTTT.

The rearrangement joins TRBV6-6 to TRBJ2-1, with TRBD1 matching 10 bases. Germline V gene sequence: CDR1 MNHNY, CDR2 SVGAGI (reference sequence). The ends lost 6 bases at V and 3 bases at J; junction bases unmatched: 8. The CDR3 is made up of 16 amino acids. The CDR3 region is CASSSTRTGGYNEQFF. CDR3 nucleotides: TGTGCCAGCAGCTCAACGAGGACAGGGGGCTACAATGAGCAGTTCTTC.

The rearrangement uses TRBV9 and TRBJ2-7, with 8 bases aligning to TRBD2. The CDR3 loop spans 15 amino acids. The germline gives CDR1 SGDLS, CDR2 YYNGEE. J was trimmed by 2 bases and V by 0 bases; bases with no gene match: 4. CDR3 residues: CASSVGSGETYEQYF. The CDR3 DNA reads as TGTGCCAGCAGCGTAGGTAGCGGGGAAACCTACGAGCAGTACTTC.

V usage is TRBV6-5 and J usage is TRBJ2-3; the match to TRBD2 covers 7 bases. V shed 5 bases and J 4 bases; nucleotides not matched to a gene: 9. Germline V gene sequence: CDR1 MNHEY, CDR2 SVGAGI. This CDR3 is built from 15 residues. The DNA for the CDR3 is TGTGCCAGCAGTAAGGCCGGGAGGCGGGCAGATACGCAGTATTTT. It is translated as CASSKAGRRADTQYF.

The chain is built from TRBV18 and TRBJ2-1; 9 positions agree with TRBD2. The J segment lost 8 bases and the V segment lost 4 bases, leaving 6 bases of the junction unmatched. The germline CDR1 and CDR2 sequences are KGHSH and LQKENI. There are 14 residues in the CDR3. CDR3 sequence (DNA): TGTGCCAGCTCACTTAGCGGGGGCCGGGATGAGCAGTTCTTC. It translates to CASSLSGGRDEQFF. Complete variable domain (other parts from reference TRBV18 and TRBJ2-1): NAGVMQNPRHLVRRRGQEARLRCSPMKGHSHVYWYRQLPEEGLKFMVYLQKENIIDESGMPKERFSAEFPKEGPSILRIQQVVRGDSAAYFCASSLSGGRDEQFFGPGTRLTVL.

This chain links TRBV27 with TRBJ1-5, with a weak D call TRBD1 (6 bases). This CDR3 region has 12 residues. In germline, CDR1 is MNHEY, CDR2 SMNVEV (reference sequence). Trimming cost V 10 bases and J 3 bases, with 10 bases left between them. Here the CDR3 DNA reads TGTGCCACCGGACAGATCAATCAGCCCCAGCATTTT. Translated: CATGQINQPQHF.

CDR3 in DNA: TGTGCCAGCAGTTTGTCGTCGGCCAGGGAGACCCAGTACTTC. Its protein product is CASSLSSARETQYF. The chain employs TRBV28 and TRBJ2-5; D ambiguous. Germline assignment: CDR1 MDHEN and CDR2 SYDVKM. This CDR3 has 14 amino acids. Trimming stripped 3 bases from V and 5 bases from J, with 13 bases between.

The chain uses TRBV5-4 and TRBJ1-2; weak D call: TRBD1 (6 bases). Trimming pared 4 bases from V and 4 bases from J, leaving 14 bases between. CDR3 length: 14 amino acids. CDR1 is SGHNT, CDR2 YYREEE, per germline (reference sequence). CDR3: CASSPDRVLYGYTF. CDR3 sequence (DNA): TGTGCCAGCAGCCCGGACAGAGTTCTCTATGGCTACACCTTC. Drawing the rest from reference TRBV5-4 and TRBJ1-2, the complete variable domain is ETGVTQSPTHLIKTRGQQVTLRCSSQSGHNTVSWYQQALGQGPQFIFQYYREEENGRGNFPPRFSGLQFPNYSSELNVNALELDDSALYLCASSPDRVLYGYTFGSGTRLTVV.

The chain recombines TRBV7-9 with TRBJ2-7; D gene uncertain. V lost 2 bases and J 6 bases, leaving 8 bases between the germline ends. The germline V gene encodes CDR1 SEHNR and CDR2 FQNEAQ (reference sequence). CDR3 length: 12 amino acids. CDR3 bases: TGTGCCAGCAGCTTATTAGTTCCCGAGCAGTACTTC. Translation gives CASSLLVPEQYF. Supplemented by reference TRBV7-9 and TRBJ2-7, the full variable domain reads DTGVSQNPRHKITKRGQNVTFRCDPISEHNRLYWYRQTLGQGPEFLTYFQNEAQLEKSRLLSDRFSAERPKGSFSTLEIQRTEQGDSAMYLCASSLLVPEQYFGPGTRLTVT.